This T cell receptor (beta chain) was sequenced in a study of blood T cell repertoires in COVID-19 (TCRdb year 2020). With regard to the full study: Samples from collaborators originated in the United States, Italy and Spain and spanned both the acute and convalescent phases of COVID-19. HLA class I and class II types, where available, came from metadata supplied by the sample provider rather than from assay-based typing. The samples were drawn from two sources: the first 160 participants of the ongoing ImmuneRACE study, and fewer than 1,500 subjects contributed by 6 global collaborators. The material from the prospective study consisted of cDNA or gDNA derived from T cells, B-cell-depleted T cells, or PBMCs. Deeply sampled blood TCRbeta repertoires from subjects exposed to, actively infected with, or recovered from COVID-19 were included in the dataset. Sample metadata almost always included a de-identified subject ID, COVID-19 status, age in years and sex. A freely available public database, intended as a resource for researchers studying the immune response to SARS-CoV-2, is where the repertoires were released.

Of note for this clone: No antigen is known for it. No much larger clone exists at a distance of one base, and base qualities are not known.

The immunoSEQ Assay, a bias-controlled multiplex PCR, was used to amplify TCRbeta CDR3 regions from genomic DNA. Processing in the source paper ran as follows. Nucleated cell counts per sample were estimated from amplification of reference gene primers within the assay. To quantify the absolute abundance of each unique TCRbeta CDR3 rearrangement, sequence reads were collapsed and filtered. For each sample, productive Simpson clonality was calculated as the square root of Simpson's diversity index across productive rearrangements. Here the immuneACCESS table is served through TCRdb, limited to in-frame sequences with V and J called. Missing clones are a known gap in these copies; in checked studies unresolved V genes cover under half, and the rest lacks a known reason. That table furnishes V, J and clone size, whereas the DNA furnished D and trimming. Within this sample are roughly 74,000 clones, with 80% to 90% of them counted one time only. The leading ten clones occupy 36% of the sample.

Results the study describes overall, beyond this receptor: Clinical and demographic metadata were provided uncurated, with the amount varying by source and participant.

Collaborating institutions collected whole blood in K2EDTA tubes following their own protocols. For TCRbeta analysis, collaborator samples were shipped as frozen whole blood, as isolated PBMCs, or as DNA extracted from either sample type. Sequencing input: peripheral blood. The TCR originated in a man between 65 and 79 years old with acute or convalescent COVID-19.

The DNA is TGTGCCAGCAGTTACCCTACCGGGACTAGCGGGAGTCTATATACGCAGTATTTT. It is translated as CASSYPTGTSGSLYTQYF. The V and J segments used are TRBV6-2 or TRBV6-3 and TRBJ2-3; TRBD2 fits 14 bases in the junction. From its cysteine to its phenylalanine, the CDR3 spans 18 amino acids. CDR3 DNA is the only sequence kept; it has 54 bases, read in frame from the first base. The germline V and J ends show losses of 2 bases and 7 bases respectively, and no gene match explains 11 bases of the junction. CDR1 is given as MNHEY and CDR2 as SVGEGT, both from the germline V gene.